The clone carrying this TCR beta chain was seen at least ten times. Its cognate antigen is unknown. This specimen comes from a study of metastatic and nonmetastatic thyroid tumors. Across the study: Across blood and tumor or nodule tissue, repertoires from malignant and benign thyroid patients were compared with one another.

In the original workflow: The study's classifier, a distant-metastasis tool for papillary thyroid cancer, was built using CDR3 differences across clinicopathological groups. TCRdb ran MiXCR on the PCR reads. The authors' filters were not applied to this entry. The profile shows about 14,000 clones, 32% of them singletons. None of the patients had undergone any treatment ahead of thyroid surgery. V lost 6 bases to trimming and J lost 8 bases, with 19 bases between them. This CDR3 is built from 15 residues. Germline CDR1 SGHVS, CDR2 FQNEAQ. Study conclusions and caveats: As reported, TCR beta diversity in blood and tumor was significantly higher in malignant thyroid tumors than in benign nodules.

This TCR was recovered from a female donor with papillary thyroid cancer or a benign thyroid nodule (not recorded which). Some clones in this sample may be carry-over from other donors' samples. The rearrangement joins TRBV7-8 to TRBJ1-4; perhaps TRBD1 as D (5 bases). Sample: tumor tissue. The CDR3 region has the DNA TGTGCCAGCAGTCGATTGGTAGGGGTGAGAGAAAAACTGTTTTTT. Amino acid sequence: CASSRLVGVREKLFF.